This T cell receptor beta chain was profiled in a study of blood T cell repertoires in COVID-19. Cohorts were based on clinical histories the participants reported. Methods used by the authors: Reference gene primer amplification gave estimated nucleated cell counts. TCRdb's copy holds only in-frame clones and misses some; the assay was immunoSEQ multiplex PCR. From that table come the V and J calls and clone size; the DNA was used to work out D and trimming. The sample comprises some 260,000 clones, 70% to 90% of which are singletons, and under 2% rests with the top ten. This receptor was obtained from a man aged 40-50 years who had recovered from COVID-19. The specimen was PBMCs or T cells enriched from blood (not recorded which).

This chain's CDR3 is CAWSVQGAPGYTF. The CDR3 DNA reads as TGTGCCTGGAGTGTACAGGGGGCGCCGGGCTACACCTTC. The gene calls are TRBV30 and TRBJ1-2; TRBD1 agrees at 9 bases. Germline V gives CDR1 GTSNPN, CDR2 SVGIG (reference sequence). J lost 8 bases, V lost 0 bases, and 4 bases had no gene match. The CDR3 is made up of 13 amino acids.